The 30 T cell receptor beta chains reported below all come from one sample, sequenced in a study of T cells in narcolepsy. Here immunoSEQ multiplex PCR was the method, and the copy in TCRdb shows in-frame clones only, minus some. This table has around 20,000 clones, just over 90% appearing once. The sample consisted of CD45RA- memory CD4+ T cells from PBMCs. These receptors all come from a human donor with narcolepsy.

The V gene is TRBV7-6, the J gene TRBJ2-1; 12 nucleotides line up with TRBD2. The CDR3 is 16 residues long. Trimming cost V 2 bases and J 4 bases; bases outside gene matches: 3. From germline, CDR1 is SGHVS and CDR2 FNYEAQ. In DNA, the CDR3 is TGTGCCAGCAGCTTATTAGGGACTAGCGGGTACAATGAGCAGTTCTTC. Protein: CASSLLGTSGYNEQFF.

The chain links TRBV2 to TRBJ2-3, with 8 bases identical to TRBD2. Germline trimming cut 7 bases from V and 2 bases from J; bases unmatched to any gene: 5. The CDR3 consists of 14 residues. Germline CDR1 reads SNHLY; CDR2 reads FYNNEI. CDR3 sequence: CASNRGRITDTQYF. The CDR3 DNA reads TGTGCCAGCAACCGCGGGAGGATCACAGATACGCAGTATTTT.

The chain combines TRBV18 with TRBJ2-4; the D is unclear. V lost 6 bases to trimming and J lost 7 bases, with 19 bases between them. The CDR3 runs to 15 residues. Per germline, CDR1 KGHSH and CDR2 LQKENI. CDR3 bases: TGTGCCAGCTCCGATGGTTTGGGATTCTTCAACATTCAGTACTTC. Translation gives CASSDGLGFFNIQYF.

The J gene is TRBJ1-6, the V gene TRBV6-1; D is unresolved. V was pared by 1 base and J by 5 bases, with 9 bases between. The CDR3 consists of 15 residues. Germline assignment: CDR1 MNHNS and CDR2 SASEGT. Here the CDR3 reads CASSEVTANNSPLHF. CDR3 DNA sequence: TGTGCCAGCAGTGAAGTTACAGCAAATAATTCACCCCTCCACTTT.

The V gene is TRBV4-3, the J gene TRBJ2-1; D gene uncertain. CDR1 is LGHNA, CDR2 YSLEER, per germline. The CDR3 loop spans 13 amino acids. V was shortened by 0 bases and J by 9 bases, with 9 bases between the two germline ends. This CDR3 is CASSQDPRSEQFF. The CDR3 coding sequence is TGCGCCAGCAGCCAAGATCCCCGATCTGAGCAGTTCTTC.

The chain carries TRBV7-9 and TRBJ2-5; possible D gene TRBD2, 6 bases. Deletions cut 3 bases from V and 4 bases from J, with 15 bases between. The CDR3 spans 15 residues. Per the germline V gene, CDR1 is SEHNR and CDR2 is FQNEAQ (reference sequence). CDR3 protein: CASSFRDSQGETQYF. CDR3 nucleotide sequence: TGTGCCAGCAGCTTCCGGGACTCTCAGGGAGAGACCCAGTACTTC.

The chain combines TRBV7-6 with TRBJ1-2; no firm D call. V lost 5 bases, J lost 2 bases, and 15 bases lay in between. CDR3 length: 15 amino acids. Germline-derived CDR1 and CDR2 are SGHVS and FNYEAQ. The CDR3 is CASSPRDGWNYGYTF. DNA for the CDR3: TGTGCCAGCAGCCCTCGAGACGGCTGGAACTATGGCTACACCTTC.

This clone came up once. The chain has TRBV13 and TRBJ2-1; TRBD2 matches 12 bases. This CDR3 contains 16 residues. CDR1 is PRHDT, CDR2 FYEKMQ, per germline (reference sequence). V was pared by 5 bases and J by 4 bases, with 6 bases of the junction left unmatched. DNA of the CDR3: TGTGCCAGCAGCCCCGGGACTAGCGGGCGATACAATGAGCAGTTCTTC. Translation gives CASSPGTSGRYNEQFF.

The chain recombines TRBV5-5 with TRBJ2-7; 7 bases fit TRBD1. The CDR3 has 15 amino acids. From germline, CDR1 is SGHKS and CDR2 YYEKEE (reference sequence). J was trimmed by 5 bases and V by 1 base; bases with no gene match: 9. CDR3 loop: CASSLLSGQFNEQYF. DNA for the CDR3: TGTGCCAGCAGCTTGCTATCGGGACAGTTCAACGAGCAGTACTTC.

The chain couples TRBV28 to TRBJ1-5; D is ambiguous. This CDR3 has 14 residues. The germline V gene encodes CDR1 MDHEN and CDR2 SYDVKM. V was clipped by 6 bases and J by 1 base, with 10 bases between them. CDR3 in amino acids: CASSPGWSNQPQHF. The CDR3 nucleotides are TGTGCCAGCAGCCCCGGTTGGAGCAATCAGCCCCAGCATTTT.

The chain joins TRBV7-8 to TRBJ2-7; 8 bases fit TRBD1. The CDR3 has 18 amino acids. Looked up from germline, CDR1 is SGHVS and CDR2 is FQNEAQ. The V and J ends lost 2 bases and 0 bases, in that order; junction bases with no gene match: 12. Here the CDR3 DNA reads TGTGCCAGCAGCTTATATCGGCCGACAGGGGCGTACTCCTACGAGCAGTACTTC. Amino acids: CASSLYRPTGAYSYEQYF.

DNA for the CDR3: TGTGCCAGCATGGGGACAGCGAACACCGGGGAGCTGTTTTTT. It translates to CASMGTANTGELFF. V and J are TRBV2 and TRBJ2-2, with 7 bases fitting TRBD1. Germline trimming cut 7 bases from V and 0 bases from J; bases unmatched to any gene: 2. The CDR3 loop spans 14 amino acids. CDR1 and CDR2 (germline): SNHLY, FYNNEI.

The chain is built from TRBV10-2 and TRBJ1-5, with D unclear. Trimming removed 4 bases at V and 3 bases at J, with 4 bases between. Germline V gene lookup returns CDR1 WSHSY and CDR2 SAAADI. The length of the CDR3 is 12 residues. DNA for the CDR3: TGCGCCAGCAGTGTTGACAATCAGCCCCAGCATTTT. The encoded protein is CASSVDNQPQHF.

The chain combines TRBV28 with TRBJ1-5, with D possibly matching TRBD1 (5 bases). CDR1 and CDR2 (germline): MDHEN, SYDVKM. With 6 bases removed from V and 5 bases from J, the gap between germline ends came to 17 bases. The CDR3 has 15 residues. CDR3 amino acids: CASSTGVVSDQPQHF. The DNA for the CDR3 is TGTGCCAGCAGCACGGGGGTGGTAAGCGATCAGCCCCAGCATTTT.

The J gene is TRBJ2-5, the V gene TRBV7-2, with 8 positions matching TRBD1. Germline CDR1 reads SGHTA; CDR2 reads FQGNSA. After removal of 6 bases from V and 7 bases from J, the junction contained 7 bases not matched to a gene. This CDR3 has 13 amino acids. The CDR3 DNA reads TGTGCCAGCAGGAGGGACAGGATGGGGACCCAGTACTTC. It translates to CASRRDRMGTQYF.

This chain links TRBV7-2 with TRBJ2-7; D gene ambiguous. Germline CDR1 SGHTA, CDR2 FQGNSA. The V gene lost 3 bases and the J gene lost 6 bases, with 15 bases spanning the gap. The length of the CDR3 is 14 residues. CDR3 nucleotides: TGTGCCAGCAGCTTGGGCGGAGTAAACTCCGAGCAGTACTTC. It translates to CASSLGGVNSEQYF.

The chain has TRBV5-1 and TRBJ2-5; D is perhaps TRBD1 (6 bases). Germline CDR1 SGHRS, CDR2 YFSETQ. V was clipped by 4 bases and J by 4 bases, with 17 bases between them. The length of the CDR3 is 15 residues. The CDR3 region is CASSLTGTGIETQYF. The CDR3 DNA reads as TGCGCCAGCAGCCTTACCGGAACAGGGATAGAGACCCAGTACTTC.

The rearrangement joins TRBV15 to TRBJ2-4; D may be TRBD1 (5 bases). The CDR3 loop spans 16 amino acids. CDR1 is LNHNV and CDR2 is YYDKDF in the germline V gene (reference sequence). V lost 5 bases and J lost 2, with 16 bases in between. Here the CDR3 reads CATSVELTGPKNIQYF. CDR3 DNA sequence: TGTGCCACCAGCGTAGAACTAACAGGTCCCAAAAACATTCAGTACTTC.

CDR3: CASSLAGDRPYEQYF. DNA for the CDR3: TGCGCCAGCAGCTTGGCGGGGGACAGACCCTACGAGCAGTACTTC. The rearrangement joins TRBV5-1 to TRBJ2-7, with TRBD1 as a possible D gene (7 bases). Germline assignment: CDR1 SGHRS and CDR2 YFSETQ. Trimming stripped 0 bases from V and 2 bases from J, with 12 bases between. CDR3 length equals 15 residues.

This chain connects TRBV18 to TRBJ2-2; TRBD2 matches 12 bases. Germline-derived CDR1 and CDR2 are KGHSH and LQKENI. The CDR3 length is 18 residues. The trim removed 3 bases at V and 6 bases at J, leaving 11 bases unmatched. CDR3 coding DNA: TGTGCCAGCTCACCTGCCACCCGGACTAGCGGGATCGCCGGGGAGCTGTTTTTT. As protein: CASSPATRTSGIAGELFF.

In its sample, this clone was seen once. V is TRBV6-1 and J is TRBJ2-1, with D possibly being TRBD1 or TRBD2 (5 bases each). Per germline, CDR1 MNHNS and CDR2 SASEGT. With 8 bases removed from V and 0 bases from J, the gap between germline ends came to 14 bases. This CDR3 is built from 15 residues. The CDR3 region is CASPPGPSSYNEQFF. The CDR3 DNA follows: TGTGCCAGCCCTCCGGGACCGAGCTCCTACAATGAGCAGTTCTTC.

The DNA of the CDR3 is TGTGCCAGCTCACCGGGTTTGGACAGTCCTGGAAACACCATATATTTT. Translation gives CASSPGLDSPGNTIYF. The rearrangement joins TRBV18 to TRBJ1-3; D is possibly TRBD1 (6 bases). Germline CDR1 reads KGHSH; CDR2 reads LQKENI. The CDR3 is made up of 16 amino acids. V lost 3 bases to trimming and J lost 2 bases, with 14 bases between them.

V is TRBV6-6 and J is TRBJ2-5; 9 bases are shared with TRBD2. The end of the DNA fits TRBJ2-7 better, so the J call may be wrong. The CDR3 runs 14 residues. CDR1 and CDR2 (germline): MNHNY, SVGAGI (reference sequence). This CDR3 reads CASSSSGDSYEQYF. In nucleotides, the CDR3 is TGTGCCAGCAGTTCTAGCGGGGACTCCTACGAGCAGTACTTC.

The gene calls are TRBV6-1 and TRBJ2-1; TRBD1 matches 10 bases. CDR3 length: 15 residues. Germline CDR1 MNHNS, CDR2 SASEGT. V gave up 3 bases and J gave up 6 bases; unmatched junction bases: 5. CDR3: CASSEGQGFVNEQFF. Here the CDR3 DNA reads TGTGCCAGCAGTGAGGGACAGGGGTTTGTCAATGAGCAGTTCTTC.

V usage is TRBV11-2 and J usage is TRBJ2-1; a possible D gene is TRBD2 (5 bases). The CDR3 is 14 amino acids. CDR1 SGHAT and CDR2 FQNNGV come from the germline V gene. The V gene lost 3 bases and the J gene lost 0 bases, with 6 bases spanning the gap. Here the CDR3 reads CASSLRVSYNEQFF. In DNA form, the CDR3 reads TGTGCCAGCAGCTTGAGGGTCTCCTACAATGAGCAGTTCTTC.

The chain carries TRBV6-6 and TRBJ2-7, with 8 positions matching TRBD1. This CDR3 has 15 amino acids. Losses at the gene ends were 5 bases for V and 5 bases for J; bases not matched to a gene: 11. Germline-derived CDR1 and CDR2 are MNHNY and SVGAGI (reference sequence). The CDR3 here is CASSKPGQGPNEQYF. The CDR3 nucleotides are TGTGCCAGCAGTAAGCCTGGACAGGGCCCAAACGAGCAGTACTTC.

This chain connects TRBV7-3 to TRBJ2-3, with 7 bases lining up with TRBD2. The germline V gene encodes CDR1 SGHTA and CDR2 FQGTGA. The CDR3 consists of 15 residues. Germline trimming cut 1 base from V and 6 bases from J; bases unmatched to any gene: 7. The CDR3: CASSLMGREGDTQYF. The CDR3 DNA is TGTGCCAGCAGCTTAATGGGGAGGGAGGGGGATACGCAGTATTTT.

The V gene is TRBV2, the J gene TRBJ2-7; 7 bases line up with TRBD1. Per germline, CDR1 SNHLY and CDR2 FYNNEI. The CDR3 runs to 14 residues. The V and J ends lost 7 bases and 6 bases, in that order; junction bases with no gene match: 12. The CDR3 nucleotides read TGTGCCAGCACTCCGGGGCAGGGGGTCGGCGAGCAGTACTTC. As protein: CASTPGQGVGEQYF.

V gene TRBV5-1 combines with J gene TRBJ1-1; D is possibly TRBD1 (5 bases). CDR1 and CDR2 (germline): SGHRS, YFSETQ. Trimming took 4 bases from V and 0 from J, leaving 16 bases between them. The length of the CDR3 is 16 residues. The CDR3 spells CASSPRRGGVNTEAFF. The CDR3 DNA is TGCGCCAGCAGCCCTCGGCGGGGAGGGGTGAACACTGAAGCTTTCTTT.

The V call is TRBV27, the J call TRBJ1-4; D is uncertain. The V end was cut by 5 bases, the J end by 8 bases, with 18 bases between. Germline V CDR1 and CDR2: MNHEY, SMNVEV (reference sequence). CDR3 length: 15 residues. The CDR3 here is CASSPSGEGWEKLFF. In nucleotides, the CDR3 is TGTGCCAGCAGTCCAAGCGGGGAGGGTTGGGAAAAACTGTTTTTT.